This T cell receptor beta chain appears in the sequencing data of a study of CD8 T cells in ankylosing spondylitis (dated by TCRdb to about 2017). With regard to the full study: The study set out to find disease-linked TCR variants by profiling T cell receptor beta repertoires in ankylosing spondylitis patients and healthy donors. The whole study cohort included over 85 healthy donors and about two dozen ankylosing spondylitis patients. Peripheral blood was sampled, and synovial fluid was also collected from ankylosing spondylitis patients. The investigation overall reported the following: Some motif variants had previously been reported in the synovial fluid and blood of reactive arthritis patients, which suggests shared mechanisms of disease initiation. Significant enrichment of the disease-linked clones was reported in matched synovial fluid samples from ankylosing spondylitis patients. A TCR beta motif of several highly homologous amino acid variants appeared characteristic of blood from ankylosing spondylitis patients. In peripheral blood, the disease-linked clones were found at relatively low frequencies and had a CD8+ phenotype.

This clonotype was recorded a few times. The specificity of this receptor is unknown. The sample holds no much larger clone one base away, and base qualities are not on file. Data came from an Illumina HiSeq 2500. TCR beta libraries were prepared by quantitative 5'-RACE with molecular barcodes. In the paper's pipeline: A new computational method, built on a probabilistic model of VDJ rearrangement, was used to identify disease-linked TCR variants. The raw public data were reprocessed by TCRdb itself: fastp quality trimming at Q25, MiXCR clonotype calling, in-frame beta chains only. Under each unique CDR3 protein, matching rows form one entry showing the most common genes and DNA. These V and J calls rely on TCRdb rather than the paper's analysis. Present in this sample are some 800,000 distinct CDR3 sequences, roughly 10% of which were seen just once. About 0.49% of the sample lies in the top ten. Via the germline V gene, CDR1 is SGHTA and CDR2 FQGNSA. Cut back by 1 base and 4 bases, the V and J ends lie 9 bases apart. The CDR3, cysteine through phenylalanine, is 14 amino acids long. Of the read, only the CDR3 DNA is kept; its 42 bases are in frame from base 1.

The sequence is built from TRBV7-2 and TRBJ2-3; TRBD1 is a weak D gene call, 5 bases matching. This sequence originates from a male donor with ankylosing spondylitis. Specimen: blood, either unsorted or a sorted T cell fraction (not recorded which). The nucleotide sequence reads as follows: TGTGCCAGCAGCTTAGTCAGGGATCCAGATACGCAGTATTTT. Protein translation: CASSLVRDPDTQYF.